This entry lists 18 T cell receptor beta chains sequenced from one sample in a study of blood T cell repertoires in COVID-19. Clones were sequenced by immunoSEQ multiplex PCR, and TCRdb holds only the in-frame ones, with some missing. The sample lists 250,000 or so clones, 86% occurring once. Sequencing was carried out using peripheral blood. The receptors originated from a man aged 25 to 40 with active or convalescent COVID-19.

The table lists this clone with a count of one. The chain is built from TRBV24-1 and TRBJ2-5; a weak D match, TRBD2 (5 bases). The CDR3 has 14 residues. The germline V and J ends were trimmed by 2 bases and 5 bases, with 11 bases remaining between them. In germline, CDR1 is KGHDR, CDR2 SFDVKD. CDR3 loop: CATSDSSSGETQYF. The CDR3 bases are TGTGCCACCAGTGATTCCTCATCGGGGGAGACCCAGTACTTC.

J is TRBJ2-4 and V is TRBV3-1 (or the pseudogene TRBV3-2); 8 nucleotides agree with TRBD2. J lost 4 bases, V lost 1 base, and 9 bases had no gene match. Germline V gene data show CDR1 as LGHDT and CDR2 as YNNKEL (reference sequence). The CDR3 sequence is 17 residues long. Here the CDR3 reads CASSQVYGGAVKNIQYF. The CDR3 DNA is TGTGCCAGCAGCCAAGTCTACGGGGGGGCCGTGAAAAACATTCAGTACTTC.

The rearrangement links TRBV7-8 to TRBJ1-5; D remains ambiguous. V lost 3 bases, J lost 4 bases, and 22 bases lay in between. The germline gives CDR1 SGHVS, CDR2 FQNEAQ. This CDR3 region has 18 residues. The CDR3, as DNA: TGTGCCAGCAGCTTGGCGGAGCTAGACCTATACCGGAATCAGCCCCAGCATTTT. This codes for CASSLAELDLYRNQPQHF. Full variable domain (outside the CDR3, taken from reference TRBV7-8 and TRBJ1-5): GAGVSQSPRYKVAKRGQDVALRCDPISGHVSLFWYQQALGQGPEFLTYFQNEAQLDKSGLPSDRFFAERPEGSVSTLKIQRTQQEDSAVYLCASSLAELDLYRNQPQHFGDGTRLSIL.

The chain links TRBV3-1 (or the pseudogene TRBV3-2) to TRBJ1-1; TRBD1 matches 7 bases. This CDR3 has 15 amino acids. V gave up 2 bases and J gave up 8 bases; unmatched junction bases: 11. Germline CDR1 and CDR2: LGHDT and YNNKEL (reference sequence). The CDR3 nucleotides are TGTGCCAGCAGCCAAATAGGAGACAGGGCTAGGGAAGCTTTCTTT. Protein product: CASSQIGDRAREAFF.

The rearrangement joins TRBV2 to TRBJ1-2; no firm D call. The CDR3 is made up of 12 amino acids. In germline, CDR1 is SNHLY, CDR2 FYNNEI. Trimming shortened V by 5 bases and J by 4 bases, and 8 bases separated the two germline ends. This chain's CDR3 is CASSNTAYGYTF. The DNA of the CDR3 is TGTGCCAGCAGTAATACAGCCTATGGCTACACCTTC.

J is TRBJ2-5 and V is TRBV2, with 8 bases lining up with TRBD2. CDR3 length equals 16 residues. CDR1 SNHLY and CDR2 FYNNEI come from the germline V gene. The ends lost 8 bases at V and 9 bases at J; junction bases unmatched: 20. The CDR3 sequence is CASGGGSGGSTKAQYF. The CDR3 DNA reads as TGTGCCAGCGGAGGGGGGAGCGGGGGCTCGACAAAGGCCCAGTACTTC.

The V gene is TRBV5-1, the J gene TRBJ1-1; 8 bases map to TRBD1. From germline, CDR1 is SGHRS and CDR2 YFSETQ. CDR3 length: 15 amino acids. Trimming at V came to 2 bases and at J to 5 bases, leaving 8 bases not matched to a gene. This CDR3 is CASSFPGGRGTEAFF. CDR3 DNA sequence: TGCGCCAGCAGCTTTCCAGGGGGCCGGGGTACTGAAGCTTTCTTT. The full variable domain, with the rest looked up from reference TRBV5-1 and TRBJ1-1, is KAGVTQTPRYLIKTRGQQVTLSCSPISGHRSVSWYQQTPGQGLQFLFEYFSETQRNKGNFPGRFSGRQFSNSRSEMNVSTLELGDSALYLCASSFPGGRGTEAFFGQGTRLTVV.

V gene TRBV6-1 combines with J gene TRBJ1-6; D is possibly TRBD1 (6 bases). The CDR3 loop spans 14 amino acids. Germline CDR1 is MNHNS and CDR2 is SASEGT. V lost 2 bases and J 6 bases, leaving 8 bases between the germline ends. CDR3 in amino acids: CASSERGANSPLHF. CDR3 in DNA: TGTGCCAGCAGTGAACGGGGGGCTAATTCACCCCTCCACTTT.

The chain uses TRBV19 and TRBJ1-1; possibly TRBD1 for D (6 bases). Trimming took off 6 bases at V and 7 bases at J, with 15 bases between the two ends. The CDR3 has 13 residues. CDR1 and CDR2 from the germline V gene are LNHDA and SQIVND (reference sequence). CDR3 residues: CASSPPGHLEAFF. The CDR3 coding sequence is TGTGCCAGTAGCCCTCCGGGACACCTTGAAGCTTTCTTT.

The chain has TRBV4-2 and TRBJ1-1; D might be TRBD1 (5 bases). V lost 1 base, J lost 1 base, and 19 bases lay in between. The CDR3 has 18 amino acids. Germline V gene data show CDR1 as LGHNA and CDR2 as YNFKEQ. CDR3 DNA sequence: TGTGCCAGCAGCCAAGCTGTGGGGTATGGGGCCCCGAACACTGAAGCTTTCTTT. Its translation is CASSQAVGYGAPNTEAFF.

This rearrangement joins TRBV9 to TRBJ2-5; 8 bases map to TRBD2. V gave up 4 bases and J gave up 3 bases; unmatched junction bases: 17. Germline V lookup: CDR1 SGDLS, CDR2 YYNGEE. The CDR3 is 18 residues long. CDR3 sequence: CASSQFITSGGAKETQYF. CDR3 nucleotide sequence: TGTGCCAGCAGCCAGTTTATAACGAGCGGGGGTGCTAAAGAGACCCAGTACTTC.

The chain joins TRBV9 to TRBJ2-5, with 10 bases lining up with TRBD1. This CDR3 has 17 residues. V gave up 0 bases and J gave up 5 bases; unmatched junction bases: 10. Germline loops: CDR1 SGDLS, CDR2 YYNGEE. DNA of the CDR3: TGTGCCAGCAGCGTAGTAACCCGGGACAGGGGTAGCGAGACCCAGTACTTC. This gives the protein CASSVVTRDRGSETQYF.

As for this clone: Mismatch with germline at one junction end may stem from a read error. The genes are TRBV6-5 and TRBJ2-7; 8 bases fit TRBD2. This CDR3 is 13 amino acids long. Germline CDR1 and CDR2: MNHEY and SVGAGI. The CDR3 region has the DNA TGTGCCAGCAGTTACTCGCCTAGCGGGCCCCGACTCTTC. Its protein product is CASSYSPSGPRLF.

The rearrangement joins TRBV7-2 to TRBJ2-5; tentative D call: TRBD1 (6 bases). Germline V gives CDR1 SGHTA, CDR2 FQGNSA. CDR3 length: 13 residues. V shed 2 bases and J shed 6 bases, with 10 bases lying between them. CDR3 sequence reads: CASSLRGLQTQYF. The CDR3 DNA sequence: TGTGCCAGCAGCTTAAGGGGGTTGCAGACCCAGTACTTC.

CDR3 nucleotide sequence: TGTGCCAGCAGCTTGACCCTAGCGGGGGGGTTAAGCAATGAGCAGTTCTTC. It is translated as CASSLTLAGGLSNEQFF. V usage is TRBV5-6 and J usage is TRBJ2-1, with 12 nucleotides matching TRBD2. Germline lookup yields CDR1 SGHDT and CDR2 YYEEEE. J was trimmed by 6 bases and V by 1 base; bases with no gene match: 8. This CDR3 contains 17 residues.

The chain joins TRBV7-9 to TRBJ2-7; unclear D gene. The V and J ends lost 1 base and 0 bases respectively, with 7 bases between them. The germline V gene encodes CDR1 SEHNR and CDR2 FQNEAQ (reference sequence). CDR3 length: 14 amino acids. CDR3 bases: TGTGCCAGCAGCTTAGACACCCGCTCCTACGAGCAGTACTTC. Translating it yields CASSLDTRSYEQYF.

This chain links TRBV7-9 with TRBJ1-4; 7 bases map to TRBD1. The CDR3 consists of 14 residues. Trimming cost V 7 bases and J 8 bases; bases outside gene matches: 10. Germline V gene sequence: CDR1 SEHNR, CDR2 FQNEAQ (reference sequence). The CDR3 DNA follows: TGTGCCAGCACCCAAGGGGGCATAGAGGAAAAACTGTTTTTT. Protein sequence: CASTQGGIEEKLFF. The whole variable domain, filled in from reference TRBV7-9 and TRBJ1-4, reads DTGVSQNPRHKITKRGQNVTFRCDPISEHNRLYWYRQTLGQGPEFLTYFQNEAQLEKSRLLSDRFSAERPKGSFSTLEIQRTEQGDSAMYLCASTQGGIEEKLFFGSGTQLSVL.

V is TRBV6-5 and J is TRBJ1-1; TRBD1 might be the D (5 bases). CDR1 is MNHEY, CDR2 SVGAGI, per germline. This CDR3 contains 15 residues. V lost 7 bases, J lost 7 bases, and 22 bases lay in between. The CDR3 region is CASNWDSILVVEAFF. The CDR3 DNA sequence: TGTGCCAGCAACTGGGACTCCATCCTCGTAGTTGAAGCTTTCTTT.